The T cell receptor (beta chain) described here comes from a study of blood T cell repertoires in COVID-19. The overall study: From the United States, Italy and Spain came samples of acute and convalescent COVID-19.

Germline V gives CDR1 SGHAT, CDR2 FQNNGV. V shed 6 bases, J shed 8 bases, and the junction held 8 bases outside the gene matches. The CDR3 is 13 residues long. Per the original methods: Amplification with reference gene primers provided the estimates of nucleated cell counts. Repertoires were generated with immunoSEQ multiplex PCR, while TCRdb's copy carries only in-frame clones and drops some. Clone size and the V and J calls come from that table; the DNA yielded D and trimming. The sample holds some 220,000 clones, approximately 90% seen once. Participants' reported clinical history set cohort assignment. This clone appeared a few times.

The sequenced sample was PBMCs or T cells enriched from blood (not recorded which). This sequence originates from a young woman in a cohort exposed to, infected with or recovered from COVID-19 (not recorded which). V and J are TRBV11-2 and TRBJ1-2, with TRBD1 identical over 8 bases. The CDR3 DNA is TGTGCCAGCAGTCCCGACAGGGGAATCGGCTACACCTTC. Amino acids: CASSPDRGIGYTF.